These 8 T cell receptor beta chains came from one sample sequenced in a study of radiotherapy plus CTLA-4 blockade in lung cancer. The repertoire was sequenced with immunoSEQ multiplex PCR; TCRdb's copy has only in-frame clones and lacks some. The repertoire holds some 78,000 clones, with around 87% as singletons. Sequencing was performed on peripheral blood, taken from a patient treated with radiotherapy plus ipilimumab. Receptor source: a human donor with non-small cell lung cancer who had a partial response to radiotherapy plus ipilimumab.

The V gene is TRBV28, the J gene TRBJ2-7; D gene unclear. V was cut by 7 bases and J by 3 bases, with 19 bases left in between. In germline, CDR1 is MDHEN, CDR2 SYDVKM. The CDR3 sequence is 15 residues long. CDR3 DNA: TGTGCCAGCACCCCCCGCCGCAGTTTCCTCTACGAGCAGTACTTC. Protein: CASTPRRSFLYEQYF.

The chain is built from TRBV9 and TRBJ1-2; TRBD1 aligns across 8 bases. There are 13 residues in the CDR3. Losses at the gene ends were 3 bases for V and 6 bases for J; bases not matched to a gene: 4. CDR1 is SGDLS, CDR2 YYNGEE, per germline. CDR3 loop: CASSETGGHGYTF. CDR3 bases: TGTGCCAGCAGCGAAACAGGGGGACATGGCTACACCTTC.

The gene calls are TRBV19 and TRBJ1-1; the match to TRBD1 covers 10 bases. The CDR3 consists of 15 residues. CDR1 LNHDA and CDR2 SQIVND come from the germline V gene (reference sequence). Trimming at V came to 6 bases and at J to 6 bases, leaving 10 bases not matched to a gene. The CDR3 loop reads CASRGQGTRSAEAFF. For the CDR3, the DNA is TGTGCCAGTAGGGGACAGGGGACACGATCGGCTGAAGCTTTCTTT.

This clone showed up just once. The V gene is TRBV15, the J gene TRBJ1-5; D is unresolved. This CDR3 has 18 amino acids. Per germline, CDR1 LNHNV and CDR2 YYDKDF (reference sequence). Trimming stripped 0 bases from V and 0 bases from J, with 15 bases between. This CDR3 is CATSRDAASLYSNQPQHF. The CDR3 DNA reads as TGTGCCACCAGCAGAGATGCGGCAAGCCTTTATAGCAATCAGCCCCAGCATTTT.

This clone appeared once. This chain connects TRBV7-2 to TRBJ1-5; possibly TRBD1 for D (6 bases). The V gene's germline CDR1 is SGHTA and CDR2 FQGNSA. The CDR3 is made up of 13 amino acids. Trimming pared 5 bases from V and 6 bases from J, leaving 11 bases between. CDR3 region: CASSPGVRQPQHF. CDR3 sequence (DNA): TGTGCCAGCAGCCCAGGGGTCCGTCAGCCCCAGCATTTT.

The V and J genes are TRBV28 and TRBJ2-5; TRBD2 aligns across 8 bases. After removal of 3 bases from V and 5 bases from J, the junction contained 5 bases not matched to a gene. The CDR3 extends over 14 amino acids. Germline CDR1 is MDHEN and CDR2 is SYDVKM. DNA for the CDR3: TGTGCCAGCAGTTTTAGAGCGGGAGATGAGACCCAGTACTTC. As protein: CASSFRAGDETQYF.

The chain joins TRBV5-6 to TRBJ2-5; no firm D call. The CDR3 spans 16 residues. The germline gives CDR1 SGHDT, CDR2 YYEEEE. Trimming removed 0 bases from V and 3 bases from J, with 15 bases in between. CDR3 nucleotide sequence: TGTGCCAGCAGCTTGGTTTGGGCAGGTTGGGAAGAGACCCAGTACTTC. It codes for CASSLVWAGWEETQYF. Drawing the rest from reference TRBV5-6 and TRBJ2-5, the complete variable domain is DAGVTQSPTHLIKTRGQQVTLRCSPKSGHDTVSWYQQALGQGPQFIFQYYEEEERQRGNFPDRFSGHQFPNYSSELNVNALLLGDSALYLCASSLVWAGWEETQYFGPGTRLLVL.

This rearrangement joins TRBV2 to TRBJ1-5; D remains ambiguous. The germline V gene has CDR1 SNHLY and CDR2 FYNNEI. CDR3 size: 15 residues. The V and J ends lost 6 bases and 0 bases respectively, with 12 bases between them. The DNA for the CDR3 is TGTGCCAGCAGGAGGGCCGGGGATAGCAATCAGCCCCAGCATTTT. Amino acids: CASRRAGDSNQPQHF.